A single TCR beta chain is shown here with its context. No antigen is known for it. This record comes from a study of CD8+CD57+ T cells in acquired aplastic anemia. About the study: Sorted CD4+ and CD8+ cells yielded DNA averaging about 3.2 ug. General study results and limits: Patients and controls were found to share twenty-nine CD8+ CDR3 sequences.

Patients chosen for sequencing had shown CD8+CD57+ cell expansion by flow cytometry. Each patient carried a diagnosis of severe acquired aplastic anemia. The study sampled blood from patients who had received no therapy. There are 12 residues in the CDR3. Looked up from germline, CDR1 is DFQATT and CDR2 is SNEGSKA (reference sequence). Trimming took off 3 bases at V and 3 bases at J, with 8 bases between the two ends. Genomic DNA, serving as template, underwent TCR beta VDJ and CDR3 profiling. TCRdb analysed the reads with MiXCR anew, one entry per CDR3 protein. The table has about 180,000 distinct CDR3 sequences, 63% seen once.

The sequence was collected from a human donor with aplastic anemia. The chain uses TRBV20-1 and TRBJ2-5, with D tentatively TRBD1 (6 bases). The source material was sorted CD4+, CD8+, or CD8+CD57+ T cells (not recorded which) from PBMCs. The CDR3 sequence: CSARDSKETQYF. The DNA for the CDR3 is TGCAGTGCTAGGGACAGTAAAGAGACCCAGTACTTC.